The subject of this entry is one TCR beta chain. Its antigen is undetermined. This sample was taken from a study of Ad26.COV2.S vaccination and SARS-CoV-2 variants. Study-wide context: Of the COV1001 trial arms, the Ad26.COV2.S arm included the donor.

The CDR3 sequence is 16 residues long. The junction had 8 bases not matched to a gene; V was cut back by 2 bases and J by 4 bases. The germline V gene encodes CDR1 SGDLS and CDR2 YYNGEE. The table came from immunoSEQ multiplex PCR; TCRdb's copy has only in-frame clones and leaves some out. The sample carries roughly 500,000 clones, nearly 90% recorded once. Treatment in this sample: roughly 18 received Ad26.COV2.S at low or high dose, single or two shots; several received placebo; per-sample allocation not given. The investigators took samples on day 63 after the first vaccine or placebo injection. Whole-study findings and limits: Vaccinees reportedly had broad spike-specific CD8+ and CD4+ T cell responses. Breadth and depth estimates from TCRs may understate total T cell responses. Comparability of non-spike TCR breadth was observed across vaccine and placebo recipients.

This specimen consisted of peripheral blood, obtained in a trial of Ad26.COV2.S vaccine versus placebo. The origin of this receptor is a person aged 18-60 years who received the Ad26.COV2.S COVID-19 vaccine or a placebo. The gene calls are TRBV9 and TRBJ2-1; 8 bases fit TRBD2. CDR3 protein: CASSVARGAGYNEQFF. In nucleotides, the CDR3 is TGTGCCAGCAGCGTGGCGCGGGGGGCGGGATACAATGAGCAGTTCTTC.